This T cell receptor beta chain comes out of a study of blood T cell repertoires in COVID-19. On the study more broadly: Sites across the United States, Italy and Spain contributed samples from acute and convalescent COVID-19. The analysed material was cDNA or gDNA that came from T cells, B-cell-depleted T cells, or PBMCs.

Per the authors' pipeline: Scientists estimated how many nucleated cells there were by amplifying reference gene primers. Repertoires were generated with immunoSEQ multiplex PCR, while TCRdb's copy carries only in-frame clones and drops some. V, J and clone size are taken as reported in that table, and D and trimming were inferred from the DNA itself. The sample shows 150,000 to 200,000 clones, around 81% of them seen only once. The CDR3 is 18 amino acids. V was pared by 2 bases and J by 4 bases, with 23 bases between. Germline CDR1 MNHNS, CDR2 SASEGT. Input material: peripheral blood. V usage is TRBV6-1 and J usage is TRBJ1-2; no clear D. The TCR comes from a man aged 55 to 70 with active or convalescent COVID-19. The CDR3 bases are TGTGCCAGCAGTGAAACCGATGGATTCGCGGCCAGCGTCTATGGCTACACCTTC. Its translation is CASSETDGFAASVYGYTF.